Below, 9 T cell receptor beta chains from the same sample are listed, as sequenced in a study of blood T cells in healthy people across ages (dated by TCRdb to the mid-2010s). The library came from 5' RACE. The reads were generated on an Illumina HiSeq 2500. A second PCR of roughly 7 to 11 cycles was run with a J-beta primer mix and a sample-barcoded 5' primer. The public sequencing data were trimmed at Q25 with fastp and processed into clonotypes with MiXCR by TCRdb, which kept only in-frame beta chains. CDR3 protein duplicates are merged, each entry listing the most common genes and DNA. The sample records 1.5 million to 2 million distinct CDR3 sequences, 34% of which are singletons. The ten largest clones capture approximately 10% of the sample. The sample taken for sequencing was blood. These receptors all stem from a woman in her thirties in good health.

The chain couples TRBV6-5 to TRBJ2-7; D is ambiguous. V was shortened by 2 bases and J by 4 bases, with 9 bases between the two germline ends. Germline V gene lookup returns CDR1 MNHEY and CDR2 SVGAGI. The CDR3 contains 13 residues. The CDR3 loop reads CASSYTPEYEQYF. The CDR3 DNA is TGTGCCAGCAGTTACACACCCGAATACGAGCAGTACTTC.

The gene calls are TRBV6-4 and TRBJ2-6; 8 bases are shared with TRBD1. The CDR3 is 17 amino acids. Germline values: CDR1 MRHNA, CDR2 SNTAGT. Losses at the gene ends were 3 bases for V and 2 bases for J; bases not matched to a gene: 6. The CDR3 region has the DNA TGTGCCAGCAGTGAAGCAGGGGGCAGGGCTGGGGCCAACGTCCTGACTTTC. It yields the protein CASSEAGGRAGANVLTF.

This clonotype has only one observation. The chain uses TRBV6-5 and TRBJ2-5, with 7 bases fitting TRBD1. The CDR3 length is 14 residues. The V gene's germline CDR1 is MNHEY and CDR2 SVGAGI. V lost 2 bases to trimming and J lost 9 bases; unmatched junction nucleotides: 9. The CDR3 loop reads CASSYGRGTMAQYF. CDR3 in DNA: TGTGCCAGCAGTTACGGCAGGGGGACCATGGCCCAGTACTTC.

There are a few counts of this clonotype. The genes are TRBV27 and TRBJ1-5; the D is unclear. With 4 bases removed from V and 0 bases from J, the gap between germline ends came to 10 bases. Per germline, CDR1 MNHEY and CDR2 SMNVEV (reference sequence). The CDR3 has 15 residues. In DNA form, the CDR3 reads TGTGCCAGCAGTTCTCACAGTTATAGCAATCAGCCCCAGCATTTT. This translates into CASSSHSYSNQPQHF.

This chain connects TRBV12-3 or TRBV12-4 to TRBJ2-3; D unresolved. This CDR3 has 15 amino acids. Deletions cut 7 bases from V and 4 bases from J, with 18 bases between. Here the CDR3 reads CASTPSGLKADTQYF. CDR3 sequence (DNA): TGTGCCAGCACCCCTAGTGGCCTGAAGGCAGATACGCAGTATTTT.

The J gene is TRBJ2-3, the V gene TRBV25-1; D is undetermined. The V end lost 7 bases, the J end lost 8 bases, and 19 bases lay between the germline ends. The germline V gene encodes CDR1 MGHDK and CDR2 SYGVNS. The CDR3 length is 14 residues. The CDR3 region is CASKGSSKAGTQYF. CDR3 bases: TGTGCCAGCAAGGGTAGCAGTAAGGCTGGTACGCAGTATTTT.

The chain couples TRBV28 to TRBJ2-7; 10 bases agree with TRBD2. The CDR3 runs 19 residues. CDR1 is MDHEN and CDR2 is SYDVKM in the germline V gene. V shed 1 base and J 0 bases; nucleotides not matched to a gene: 12. CDR3 sequence: CASSLSSGSDLGGSYEQYF. The CDR3 DNA reads TGTGCCAGCAGTTTATCTAGCGGGAGTGACCTTGGGGGCTCCTACGAGCAGTACTTC.

In its sample, this clonotype was seen a few times. The gene calls are TRBV2 and TRBJ2-1, with TRBD2 as a possible D gene (7 bases). V dropped 2 bases and J dropped 3 bases, with 11 bases sitting between them. The CDR3 runs to 15 residues. The germline V gene encodes CDR1 SNHLY and CDR2 FYNNEI. CDR3 coding DNA: TGTGCCAGCAGTGAAAGGGAGGGACACTACAATGAGCAGTTCTTC. This gives the protein CASSEREGHYNEQFF.

This clonotype was recorded at least ten times. The genes are TRBV25-1 and TRBJ2-7; 10 bases map to TRBD1. After removal of 5 bases from V and 3 bases from J, the junction contained 7 bases not matched to a gene. Germline lookup yields CDR1 MGHDK and CDR2 SYGVNS. This CDR3 spans 15 amino acids. The CDR3 nucleotides are TGTGCCAGCAGTAGGGAGGGACAGGGGAGCTACGAGCAGTACTTC. Translating gives CASSREGQGSYEQYF.